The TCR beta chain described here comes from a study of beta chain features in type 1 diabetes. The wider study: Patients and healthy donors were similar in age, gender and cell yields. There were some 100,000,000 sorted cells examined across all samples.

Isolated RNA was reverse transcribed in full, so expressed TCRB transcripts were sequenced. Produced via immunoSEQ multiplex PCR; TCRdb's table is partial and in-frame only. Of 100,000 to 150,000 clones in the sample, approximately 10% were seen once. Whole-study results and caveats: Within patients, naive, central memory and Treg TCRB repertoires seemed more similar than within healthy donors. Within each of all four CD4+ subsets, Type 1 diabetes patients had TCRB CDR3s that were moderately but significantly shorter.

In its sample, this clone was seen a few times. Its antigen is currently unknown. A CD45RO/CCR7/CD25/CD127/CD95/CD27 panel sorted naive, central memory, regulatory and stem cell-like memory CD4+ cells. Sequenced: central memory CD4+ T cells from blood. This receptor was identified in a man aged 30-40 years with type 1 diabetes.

This chain's CDR3 is CASSRTGRYDGTEAFF. The CDR3 DNA reads as TGTGCCAGCAGCCGAACAGGGAGATATGATGGCACTGAAGCTTTCTTT. V is TRBV4-2 and J is TRBJ1-1, with TRBD1 as a possible D gene (6 bases). There are 16 residues in the CDR3. CDR1 is LGHNA and CDR2 is YNFKEQ in the germline V gene. Trimming took off 4 bases at V and 4 bases at J, with 19 bases between the two ends.